Listed below are T cell receptor beta chains from one sample, sequenced in a study of shared clonotypes between healthy human individuals. Sequenced by immunoSEQ multiplex PCR; TCRdb stores in-frame clones only, minus some. The data show 1.4 million to 1.5 million clones, with about 96% seen just once and roughly 1.2% held by the top ten. Sequences were obtained from naive CD4+ T cells sorted from blood. The receptors were gathered from a young man in good health. The CDR3 runs from the conserved cysteine through the conserved F or W. A D gene is named only where the DNA matches it firmly. Clone size is given for some rows only: seen once, a few or many times, or a class if the clone is expanded.

j_call d_call v_call clone_size cdr3_aa cdr3_nt
TRBJ2-2 . TRBV5-4 . CASSLAATEFITGELFF TGTGCCAGCAGCTTGGCGGCGACAGAATTTATTACCGGGGAGCTGTTTTTT
TRBJ1-4 . TRBV4-1 . CASSLRDTYNEKLFF TGCGCCAGCAGCCTCCGGGACACCTATAATGAAAAACTGTTTTTT
TRBJ1-1 . TRBV6-5 once CASSYSLVAVTEAFF TGTGCCAGCAGTTACTCGCTCGTAGCGGTCACTGAAGCTTTCTTT
TRBJ2-7 TRBD1 TRBV11-2 . CASSLVRTGGYEQYF TGTGCCAGCAGCTTAGTTCGTACAGGGGGGTACGAGCAGTACTTC
TRBJ2-1 TRBD2 TRBV6-5 . CASYGAGGQYEQFF TGTGCCAGTTACGGAGCGGGAGGCCAATATGAGCAGTTCTTC
TRBJ2-1 TRBD2 TRBV28 . CASSLVAVASGSTGSYNEQFF TGTGCCAGCAGTTTAGTGGCCGTGGCTAGCGGGAGTACTGGATCCTACAATGAGCAGTTCTTC
TRBJ2-3 . TRBV10-3 . CAIRASGTDTQYF TGTGCCATCAGAGCTAGCGGCACAGATACGCAGTATTTT
TRBJ1-5 . TRBV28 . CASSVLGQPQHF TGTGCCAGCAGTGTTCTTGGTCAGCCCCAGCATTTT
TRBJ2-5 TRBD2 TRBV7-2 once CASSGYRAGVQETQYF TGTGCCAGCAGCGGGTATAGAGCGGGAGTCCAAGAGACCCAGTACTTC
TRBJ2-2 . TRBV6-5 once CATGRATGELFF TGTGCCACCGGACGGGCCACCGGGGAGCTGTTTTTT
TRBJ2-1 . TRBV5-1 . CASTAGPRTSYNEQFF TGCGCCAGCACCGCTGGCCCACGAACTAGTTACAATGAGCAGTTCTTC
TRBJ2-5 . TRBV5-1 . CASSDPQGRQETQYF TGCGCCAGCAGCGATCCACAGGGGAGGCAAGAGACCCAGTACTTC
TRBJ1-1 . TRBV2 . CASSELPGELNTEAFF TGTGCCAGCAGTGAGCTCCCAGGGGAGCTGAACACTGAAGCTTTCTTT
TRBJ2-7 . TRBV7-6 once CASSEGGYEQYF TGTGCCAGCAGCGAAGGGGGGTACGAGCAGTACTTC
TRBJ1-3 . TRBV9 . CASSVGASLGNTIYF TGTGCCAGCAGCGTGGGGGCGTCTCTGGGAAACACCATATATTTT
TRBJ2-7 . TRBV28 . CASSLFGGKNYEQYF TGTGCCAGCAGTTTATTTGGAGGGAAGAACTACGAGCAGTACTTC
TRBJ2-5 . TRBV6-5 once CASAGLQGIWKTQYF TGTGCCAGCGCGGGGTTACAGGGGATTTGGAAGACCCAGTACTTC
TRBJ1-3 TRBD1 TRBV18 . CASSPSDRGNTIYF TGTGCCAGCTCACCCTCGGACAGGGGGAACACCATATATTTT
TRBJ2-7 . TRBV28 . CASSLERVAYEQYF TGTGCCAGCAGTTTAGAGCGGGTGGCCTACGAGCAGTACTTC
TRBJ1-3 TRBD1 TRBV6-1 . CASRGTGQRVIYF TGTGCCAGCAGGGGGACAGGACAAAGGGTCATATATTTT
TRBJ2-7 TRBD2 TRBV4-3 . CASSRKPGTSGRGVGYEQYF TGCGCCAGCAGCCGGAAACCCGGGACTAGCGGGAGGGGAGTAGGGTACGAGCAGTACTTC
TRBJ2-1 . TRBV14 . CASSQVGQLKANEQFF TGTGCCAGCAGCCAAGTTGGTCAGCTCAAGGCCAATGAGCAGTTCTTC
TRBJ1-5 . TRBV28 . CAISGAQPQHF TGTGCCATATCAGGGGCTCAGCCCCAGCATTTT
TRBJ1-5 TRBD1 TRBV9 . CASSPGGTAITPQHF TGTGCCAGCAGCCCAGGTGGGACAGCAATCACCCCCCAGCATTTT
TRBJ2-7 TRBD2 TRBV11-2 . CASSFPGLLAGPYEQYF TGTGCCAGCAGCTTCCCAGGGTTGCTAGCGGGACCCTACGAGCAGTACTTC
TRBJ2-1 TRBD2 TRBV5-6 once CASSDKTSGRSRNEQFF TGTGCCAGCAGCGATAAGACTAGCGGGAGATCTAGGAATGAGCAGTTCTTC
TRBJ1-2 . TRBV21-1 . CASSQKATTGAEDYGYTF TGTGCCAGCAGCCAAAAGGCAACAACAGGGGCAGAGGACTATGGCTACACCTTC
TRBJ2-7 . TRBV30 . CAWSSQMADEQYF TGTGCCTGGAGTTCCCAAATGGCCGACGAGCAGTACTTC
TRBJ1-4 . TRBV18 . CASSPNQGGGEKLFF TGTGCCAGCTCACCAAATCAGGGCGGGGGTGAAAAACTGTTTTTT
TRBJ2-3 . TRBV14 . CANSYFNPRFGSSIHTQYF TGTGCCAACAGCTACTTCAACCCCCGATTTGGGTCGAGCATACATACGCAGTATTTT
TRBJ2-2 . TRBV18 . CASSPPSRAGELFF TGTGCCAGCTCACCCCCTAGCAGAGCCGGGGAGCTGTTTTTT
TRBJ2-1 TRBD2 TRBV6-5 . CASSYVTGGVEQFF TGTGCCAGCAGTTACGTTACGGGAGGTGTTGAGCAGTTCTTC
TRBJ2-7 . TRBV28 . CASSPAGTSNYEQYF TGTGCCAGCAGCCCTGCCGGGACTTCGAACTACGAGCAGTACTTC
TRBJ2-2 TRBD2 TRBV6-5 . CASSYGTSGRIGELFF TGTGCCAGCAGTTACGGGACTAGCGGGAGGATTGGGGAGCTGTTTTTT
TRBJ2-2 TRBD2 TRBV9 once CASSVGSGRAVAGELFF TGTGCCAGCAGCGTAGGGAGCGGGAGGGCCGTAGCCGGGGAGCTGTTTTTT
TRBJ2-5 . TRBV25-1 . CASSDLDSDWSETQYF TGTGCCAGCAGTGACCTAGACTCAGACTGGTCAGAGACCCAGTACTTC